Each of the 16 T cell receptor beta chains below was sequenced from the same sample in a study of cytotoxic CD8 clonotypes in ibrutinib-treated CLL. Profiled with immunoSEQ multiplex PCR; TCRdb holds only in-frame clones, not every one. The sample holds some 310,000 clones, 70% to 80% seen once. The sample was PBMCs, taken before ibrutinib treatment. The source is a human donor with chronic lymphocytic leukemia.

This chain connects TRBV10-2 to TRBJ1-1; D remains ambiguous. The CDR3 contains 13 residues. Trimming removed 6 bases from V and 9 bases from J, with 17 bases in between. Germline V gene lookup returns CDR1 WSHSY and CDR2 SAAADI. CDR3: CASSLGGETKAFF. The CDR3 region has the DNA TGCGCCAGCAGCCTCGGCGGGGAAACTAAAGCTTTCTTT.

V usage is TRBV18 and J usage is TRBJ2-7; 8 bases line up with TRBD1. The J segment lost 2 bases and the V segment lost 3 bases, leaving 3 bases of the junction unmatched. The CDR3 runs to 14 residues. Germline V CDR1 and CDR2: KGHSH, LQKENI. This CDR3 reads CASSPSTGAYEQYF. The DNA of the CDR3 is TGTGCCAGCTCACCTTCGACAGGGGCCTACGAGCAGTACTTC. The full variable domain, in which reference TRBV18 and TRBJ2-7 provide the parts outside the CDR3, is NAGVMQNPRHLVRRRGQEARLRCSPMKGHSHVYWYRQLPEEGLKFMVYLQKENIIDESGMPKERFSAEFPKEGPSILRIQQVVRGDSAAYFCASSPSTGAYEQYFGPGTRLTVT.

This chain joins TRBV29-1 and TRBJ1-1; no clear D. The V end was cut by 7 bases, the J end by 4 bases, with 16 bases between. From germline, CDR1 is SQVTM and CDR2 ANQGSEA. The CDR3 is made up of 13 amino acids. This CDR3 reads CSARQALGTEAFF. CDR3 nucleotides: TGCAGCGCTCGGCAGGCTTTGGGCACTGAAGCTTTCTTT.

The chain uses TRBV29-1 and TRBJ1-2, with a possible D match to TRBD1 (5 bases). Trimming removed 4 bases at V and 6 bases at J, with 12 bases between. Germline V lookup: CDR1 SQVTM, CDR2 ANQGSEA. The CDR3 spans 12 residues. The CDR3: CSVAQSGDGYTF. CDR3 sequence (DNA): TGCAGCGTTGCCCAGTCGGGGGATGGCTACACCTTC.

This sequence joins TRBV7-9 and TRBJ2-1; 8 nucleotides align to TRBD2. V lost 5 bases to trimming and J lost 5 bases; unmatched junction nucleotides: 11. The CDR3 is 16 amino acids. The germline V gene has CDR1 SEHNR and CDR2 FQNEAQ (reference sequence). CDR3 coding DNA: TGTGCCAGCAGCCCCAATCCGGGACTAGGGAACAATGAGCAGTTCTTC. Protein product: CASSPNPGLGNNEQFF.

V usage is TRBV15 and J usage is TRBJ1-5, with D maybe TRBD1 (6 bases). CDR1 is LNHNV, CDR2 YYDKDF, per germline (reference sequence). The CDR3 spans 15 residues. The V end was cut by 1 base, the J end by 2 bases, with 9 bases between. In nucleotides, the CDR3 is TGTGCCACCAGCAGAGGGGGGCCGGGCAATCAGCCCCAGCATTTT. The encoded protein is CATSRGGPGNQPQHF.

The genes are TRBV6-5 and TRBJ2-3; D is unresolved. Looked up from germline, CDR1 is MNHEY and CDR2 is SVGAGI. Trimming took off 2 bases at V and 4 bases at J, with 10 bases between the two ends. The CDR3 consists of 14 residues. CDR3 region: CASSYGLQSDTQYF. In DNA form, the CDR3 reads TGTGCCAGCAGTTACGGGCTCCAGTCAGATACGCAGTATTTT.

In nucleotides, the CDR3 is TGTGCCAGCAGAAGGACAGGGGTCGAGCAGTACTTC. Its translation: CASRRTGVEQYF. The chain employs TRBV6-5 and TRBJ2-7, with TRBD1 matching 9 bases. This CDR3 region has 12 residues. The V gene end was trimmed by 6 bases and the J gene end by 6 bases; junction bases not matched to a gene: 3. Germline values: CDR1 MNHEY, CDR2 SVGAGI.

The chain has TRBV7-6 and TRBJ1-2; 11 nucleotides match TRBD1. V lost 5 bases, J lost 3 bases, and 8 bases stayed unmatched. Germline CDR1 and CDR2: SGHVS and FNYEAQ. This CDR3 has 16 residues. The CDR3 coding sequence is TGTGCCAGCAGCCGTAAACCGGGACAGGGGGACTATGGCTACACCTTC. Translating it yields CASSRKPGQGDYGYTF.

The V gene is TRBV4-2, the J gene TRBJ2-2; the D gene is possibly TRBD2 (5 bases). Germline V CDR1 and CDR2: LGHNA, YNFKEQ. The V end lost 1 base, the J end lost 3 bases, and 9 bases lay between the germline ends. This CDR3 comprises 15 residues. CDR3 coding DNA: TGTGCCAGCAGCCAAGTAGCGTCAGACACCGGGGAGCTGTTTTTT. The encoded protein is CASSQVASDTGELFF.

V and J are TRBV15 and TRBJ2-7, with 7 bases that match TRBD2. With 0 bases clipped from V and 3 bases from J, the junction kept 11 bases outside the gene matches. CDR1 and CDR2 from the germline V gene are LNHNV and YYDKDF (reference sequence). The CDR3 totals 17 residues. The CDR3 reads CATSRDPTTSTDYEQYF. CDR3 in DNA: TGTGCCACCAGCAGAGATCCCACGACTAGCACAGACTACGAGCAGTACTTC.

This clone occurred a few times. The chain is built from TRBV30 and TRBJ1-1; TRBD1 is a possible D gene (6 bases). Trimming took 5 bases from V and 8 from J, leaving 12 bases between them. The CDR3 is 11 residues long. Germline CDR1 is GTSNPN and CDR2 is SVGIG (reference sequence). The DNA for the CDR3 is TGTGCCTGGTCCCGGACAGTCGAAGCTTTCTTT. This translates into CAWSRTVEAFF.

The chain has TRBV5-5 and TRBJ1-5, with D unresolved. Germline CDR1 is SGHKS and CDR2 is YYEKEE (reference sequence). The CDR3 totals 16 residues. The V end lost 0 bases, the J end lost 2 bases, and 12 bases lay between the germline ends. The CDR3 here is CASSLELFGGNQPQHF. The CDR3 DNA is TGTGCCAGCAGCTTGGAATTGTTCGGAGGCAATCAGCCCCAGCATTTT.

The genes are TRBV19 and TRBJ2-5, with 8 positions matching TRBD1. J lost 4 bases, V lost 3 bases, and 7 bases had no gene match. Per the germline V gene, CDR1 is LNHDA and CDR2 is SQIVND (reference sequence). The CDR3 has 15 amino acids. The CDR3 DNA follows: TGTGCCAGTAGTATTTTTCCAGGGGGCGGAGAGACCCAGTACTTC. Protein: CASSIFPGGGETQYF. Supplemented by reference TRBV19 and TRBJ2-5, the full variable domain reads DGGITQSPKYLFRKEGQNVTLSCEQNLNHDAMYWYRQDPGQGLRLIYYSQIVNDFQKGDIAEGYSVSREKKESFPLTVTSAQKNPTAFYLCASSIFPGGGETQYFGPGTRLLVL.

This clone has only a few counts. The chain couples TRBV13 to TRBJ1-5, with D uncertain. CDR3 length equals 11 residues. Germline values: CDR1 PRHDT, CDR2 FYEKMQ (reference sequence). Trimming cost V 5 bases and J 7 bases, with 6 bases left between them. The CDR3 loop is CASSIEQPQHF. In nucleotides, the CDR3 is TGTGCCAGCAGCATCGAGCAGCCCCAGCATTTT.

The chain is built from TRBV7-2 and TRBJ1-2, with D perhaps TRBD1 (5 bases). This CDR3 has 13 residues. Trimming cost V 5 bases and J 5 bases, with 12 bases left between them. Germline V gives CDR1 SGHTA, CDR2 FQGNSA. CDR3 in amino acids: CASSQGAGYGYTF. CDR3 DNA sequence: TGTGCCAGCAGCCAAGGGGCAGGGTATGGCTACACCTTC.